One T cell receptor beta chain is described in this entry. Its antigen is as yet unknown. These data come from a study of Ad26.COV2.S vaccination and SARS-CoV-2 variants. Study information: The trial was COV1001 and the donor's arm was Ad26.COV2.S. Recipients of Ad26.COV2.S got it intramuscularly, once or twice 56 days apart. Study results and limitations: There was a possibility that the TCR breadth and depth analyses underestimated total T cell responses.

The method was immunoSEQ multiplex PCR; TCRdb's version includes in-frame clones alone and lacks a portion of them. The sample carries some 410,000 clones, about nine tenths recorded once. The CDR3 extends over 13 amino acids. Germline V lookup: CDR1 MGHDK, CDR2 SYGVNS. V was trimmed by 1 base and J by 7 bases, leaving 7 bases between them. The sample's treatment: some 20 received Ad26.COV2.S at low or high dose, single or two shots; roughly five received placebo; per-sample allocation not given. Material that was analyzed had been drawn on day 63 after the first vaccine or placebo injection. The source is a person aged 18-60 years who received the Ad26.COV2.S COVID-19 vaccine or a placebo. The material sequenced was peripheral blood, taken in a trial of Ad26.COV2.S vaccine versus placebo. V usage is TRBV25-1 and J usage is TRBJ2-2, with D uncertain. The CDR3 region is CASSEFLGGELFF. CDR3 coding DNA: TGTGCCAGCAGTGAATTTCTCGGCGGGGAGCTGTTTTTT.